The 18 T cell receptor beta chains below all came from one sample that was sequenced in a study of OX40 agonist ivuxolimab in advanced cancers. Sequencing was performed with immunoSEQ multiplex PCR; in TCRdb, only in-frame clones are kept and a portion is missing. The sample consists of about 54,000 clones, about nine tenths of them appearing once. The sample consisted of CD4+ or CD8+ T cells sorted from blood, taken in a trial of the OX40 agonist ivuxolimab. The source of these receptors is an adult with an advanced solid tumor such as melanoma, head and neck, liver or kidney cancer.

This clone is a singleton in its sample. The gene calls are TRBV21-1 and TRBJ2-6; the listed D gene, TRBD1, was not tested against the DNA. TRBV21-1 is a pseudogene. CDR3 length equals 16 residues. The CDR3 bases are TGTGCCAGCAGCAAAGAAGGGGGTCCTGGGGCCAACGTCCTGACTTTC. Translation gives CASSKEGGPGANVLTF.

V gene TRBV18 combines with J gene TRBJ1-6; 7 bases are shared with TRBD1. Per germline, CDR1 KGHSH and CDR2 LQKENI. This CDR3 has 14 residues. The J segment lost 10 bases and the V segment lost 2 bases, leaving 5 bases of the junction unmatched. This chain's CDR3 is CASSPVQGGSPLHF. The CDR3 DNA sequence: TGTGCCAGCTCACCAGTTCAGGGGGGATCACCCCTCCACTTT.

The gene calls are TRBV7-9 and TRBJ2-7, with D unclear. This CDR3 is 14 amino acids long. Trimming cost V 3 bases and J 0 bases, with 9 bases left between them. CDR1 and CDR2 from the germline V gene are SEHNR and FQNEAQ (reference sequence). CDR3 protein: CASSFGSDSYEQYF. In nucleotides, the CDR3 is TGTGCCAGCAGCTTTGGATCAGACTCCTACGAGCAGTACTTC.

The rearrangement joins TRBV18 to TRBJ2-7; 7 nucleotides agree with TRBD1. CDR1 and CDR2 (germline): KGHSH, LQKENI. CDR3 length equals 14 residues. V dropped 4 bases and J dropped 3; count of bases not matched to a gene: 6. CDR3 DNA sequence: TGTGCCAGCTCACTTTTCCAGGGGGACTACGAGCAGTACTTC. Protein: CASSLFQGDYEQYF.

The chain employs TRBV4-1 and TRBJ1-4; TRBD1 agrees at 7 bases. Trimming cost V 2 bases and J 1 base; bases outside gene matches: 4. The V gene's germline CDR1 is MGHRA and CDR2 YSYEKL. This CDR3 contains 16 residues. The CDR3 reads CASSQPYRGTNEKLFF. The CDR3 DNA reads TGCGCCAGCAGCCAACCGTACAGGGGAACTAATGAAAAACTGTTTTTT.

For this clone: At one of its ends the junction is not consistent with the germline gene, which may arise from a read error. The V gene is TRBV10-1, the J gene TRBJ2-6; D call uncertain. From germline, CDR1 is WNHNN and CDR2 SYGVQD (reference sequence). The length of the CDR3 is 15 residues. Written as DNA, the CDR3 is TGCGCCAGCAGTTCAGCTAAAAGATCGCACAAAGTCGGGCCTTTC. This translates into CASSSAKRSHKVGPF.

This clone was counted once. The gene calls are TRBV6-5 and TRBJ1-4, with TRBD1 matching over 10 bases. The germline gives CDR1 MNHEY, CDR2 SVGAGI. This CDR3 contains 14 residues. Trimming took 6 bases from V and 8 from J; bases not matched to a gene: 6. The CDR3 loop is CASSEGQGLEKLFF. The CDR3 DNA reads TGTGCCAGCAGCGAGGGACAGGGGCTCGAAAAACTGTTTTTT.

This chain uses TRBV19 with TRBJ2-3, with TRBD2 matching 10 bases. Germline lookup yields CDR1 LNHDA and CDR2 SQIVND (reference sequence). With 5 bases clipped from V and 1 base from J, the junction kept 3 bases outside the gene matches. This CDR3 is 15 amino acids long. The CDR3 protein is CASSGSGRGTDTQYF. DNA of the CDR3: TGTGCCAGTAGTGGGAGCGGGAGGGGCACAGATACGCAGTATTTT.

The gene calls are TRBV6-5 and TRBJ2-7; D is possibly TRBD2 (7 bases). CDR3 length: 14 amino acids. The germline V gene encodes CDR1 MNHEY and CDR2 SVGAGI. Trimming removed 6 bases at V and 4 bases at J, with 16 bases between. As DNA, the CDR3 is TGTGCCAGCAGGGGGGGGCAGCTCCCTTACGAGCAGTACTTC. Translating it yields CASRGGQLPYEQYF.

The chain is built from TRBV28 and TRBJ1-4; 7 bases fit TRBD1. The ends lost 3 bases at V and 5 bases at J; junction bases unmatched: 12. Germline CDR1 reads MDHEN; CDR2 reads SYDVKM. CDR3 length equals 17 residues. The CDR3 DNA sequence: TGTGCCAGCAGTTTGGTGGCCCCGGGACAGACGAATGAAAAACTGTTTTTT. Translation: CASSLVAPGQTNEKLFF.

The V call is TRBV6-6, the J call TRBJ2-7; 9 bases are a match to TRBD1. Trimming cost V 5 bases and J 7 bases; bases outside gene matches: 6. Germline V CDR1 and CDR2: MNHNY, SVGAGI (reference sequence). The CDR3 length is 13 residues. CDR3 region: CASSPYGQGEQYF. The CDR3 DNA sequence: TGTGCCAGCAGTCCCTATGGACAGGGGGAGCAGTACTTC.

The genes are TRBV5-1 and TRBJ1-1, with D hard to call. V lost 0 bases, J lost 11 bases, and 11 bases lay in between. The CDR3 is made up of 12 amino acids. In germline, CDR1 is SGHRS, CDR2 YFSETQ. DNA of the CDR3: TGCGCCAGCAGCTTGGCCGGGGATAAGGCTTTCTTT. Amino acids: CASSLAGDKAFF.

The chain is built from TRBV7-9 and TRBJ2-7; 7 nucleotides line up with TRBD1. V shed 6 bases and J 7 bases; nucleotides not matched to a gene: 6. Germline values: CDR1 SEHNR, CDR2 FQNEAQ (reference sequence). CDR3 length equals 12 residues. CDR3 protein: CASRIDREEQYF. DNA for the CDR3: TGTGCCAGCAGAATTGACAGGGAGGAGCAGTACTTC.

The genes are TRBV18 and TRBJ1-6; TRBD1 aligns across 10 bases. CDR1 is KGHSH, CDR2 LQKENI, per germline. The CDR3 spans 14 residues. With V trimmed by 6 bases and J by 9 bases, 5 bases remained unmatched. Written as DNA, the CDR3 is TGTGCCAGCTCGCCGGGACAGGGGCTTTCACCCCTCCACTTT. It translates to CASSPGQGLSPLHF.

The chain joins TRBV19 to TRBJ1-5; no clear D gene. CDR1 LNHDA and CDR2 SQIVND come from the germline V gene (reference sequence). The CDR3 has 13 amino acids. The V end was cut by 5 bases, the J end by 0 bases, with 5 bases between. The CDR3 DNA is TGTGCCAGTAGTGCGTATAGCAATCAGCCCCAGCATTTT. As protein: CASSAYSNQPQHF.

The chain employs TRBV7-9 and TRBJ2-2; TRBD2 matches 7 bases. Losses at the gene ends were 5 bases for V and 4 bases for J; bases not matched to a gene: 4. The CDR3 contains 14 residues. Per germline, CDR1 SEHNR and CDR2 FQNEAQ (reference sequence). The CDR3 sequence is CASSRGETTGELFF. CDR3 coding DNA: TGTGCCAGCAGCCGGGGGGAAACCACCGGGGAGCTGTTTTTT.

The chain links TRBV7-2 to TRBJ1-1; unclear D gene. V dropped 4 bases and J dropped 0 bases, with 6 bases sitting between them. Germline assignment: CDR1 SGHTA and CDR2 FQGNSA. CDR3 length equals 13 residues. CDR3 region: CASSWTVNTEAFF. DNA of the CDR3: TGTGCCAGCAGCTGGACGGTGAACACTGAAGCTTTCTTT.

This chain links TRBV10-3 with TRBJ2-3, with D possibly TRBD2 on 6 matching bases. Deletions cut 10 bases from V and 3 bases from J, with 17 bases between. In germline, CDR1 is ENHRY, CDR2 SYGVKD. CDR3 size: 14 residues. Written as DNA, the CDR3 is TGTGCCACCCTCCGGGACTTGAGGACAGATACGCAGTATTTT. Its protein product is CATLRDLRTDTQYF.